Below are 9 T cell receptor beta chains sequenced from a single sample in a study of blood T cell repertoires in COVID-19. Profiling relied on immunoSEQ multiplex PCR, and the TCRdb table lists in-frame clones only, not all of them. The sample lists roughly 180,000 clones; roughly 81% were seen once. What was sequenced was peripheral blood. The receptor set was obtained from a woman aged 45-60 years with COVID-19, enrolled during active disease.

V usage is TRBV28 and J usage is TRBJ2-1; D call uncertain. Germline V lookup: CDR1 MDHEN, CDR2 SYDVKM. Trimming removed 6 bases at V and 0 bases at J, with 12 bases between. CDR3 size: 15 residues. CDR3 in DNA: TGTGCCAGCAGCGCAACTACCAGCTCCTACAATGAGCAGTTCTTC. Translating it yields CASSATTSSYNEQFF.

This chain links TRBV7-2 with TRBJ2-5; 7 bases agree with TRBD2. The CDR3 length is 14 residues. The germline V gene encodes CDR1 SGHTA and CDR2 FQGNSA. The V and J ends lost 0 bases and 5 bases, in that order; junction bases with no gene match: 3. CDR3 in amino acids: CASSLAGLTETQYF. CDR3 DNA: TGTGCCAGCAGCTTAGCGGGACTAACCGAGACCCAGTACTTC.

The J gene is TRBJ2-7, the V gene TRBV27; 9 nucleotides line up with TRBD2. The CDR3 totals 16 residues. Trimming removed 6 bases from V and 2 bases from J; junction bases left unmatched: 11. In germline, CDR1 is MNHEY, CDR2 SMNVEV (reference sequence). The CDR3 is CASSPQAAGGPYEQYF. The CDR3 region has the DNA TGTGCCAGCAGCCCTCAGGCGGCGGGGGGGCCCTACGAGCAGTACTTC.

This chain links TRBV25-1 with TRBJ2-7; 8 bases are shared with TRBD1. Trimming removed 7 bases from V and 1 base from J; junction bases left unmatched: 9. The germline CDR1 and CDR2 sequences are MGHDK and SYGVNS. The CDR3 consists of 15 residues. DNA of the CDR3: TGTGCCAGCACACAAGACAGGGGCCGTTCCTACGAGCAGTACTTC. It codes for CASTQDRGRSYEQYF.

This chain connects TRBV19 to TRBJ1-1; D remains ambiguous. Germline V gene sequence: CDR1 LNHDA, CDR2 SQIVND (reference sequence). V lost 5 bases, J lost 5 bases, and 15 bases lay in between. The CDR3 length is 14 residues. The DNA for the CDR3 is TGTGCCAGTAGTCTCGAGGGTTTTACTACTGAAGCTTTCTTT. It is translated as CASSLEGFTTEAFF.

The chain has TRBV2 and TRBJ2-1, with D possibly TRBD2 on 5 matching bases. The V end lost 5 bases, the J end lost 6 bases, and 11 bases lay between the germline ends. CDR1 is SNHLY and CDR2 is FYNNEI in the germline V gene. The CDR3 spans 13 residues. The CDR3 region has the DNA TGTGCCAGCAGTCCAACTCGGGGCAATGAGCAGTTCTTC. Protein: CASSPTRGNEQFF.

The chain has TRBV29-1 and TRBJ1-2; 10 nucleotides agree with TRBD1. The CDR3 length is 14 residues. Trimming removed 3 bases from V and 8 bases from J; junction bases left unmatched: 9. Germline V gene sequence: CDR1 SQVTM, CDR2 ANQGSEA. For the CDR3, the DNA is TGCAGCGTTGATCCCCCGGGACAGGGGTTCGGCTACACCTTC. Its protein is CSVDPPGQGFGYTF.

CDR3 sequence (DNA): TGTGCCATCAGGGAAGACATGGAAACTGAAGCTTTCTTT. This gives the protein CAIREDMETEAFF. The chain links TRBV10-3 to TRBJ1-1, with D uncertain. CDR3 size: 13 residues. Trimming cost V 6 bases and J 5 bases, with 13 bases left between them. In germline, CDR1 is ENHRY, CDR2 SYGVKD.

The J gene is TRBJ2-2, the V gene TRBV4-2; 14 bases agree with TRBD2. The CDR3 is made up of 17 amino acids. The V gene end was trimmed by 5 bases and the J gene end by 3 bases; junction bases not matched to a gene: 5. CDR1 is LGHNA and CDR2 is YNFKEQ in the germline V gene. CDR3 bases: TGTGCCAGCAGCAGGACTAGCGGGGGGATGTACACCGGGGAGCTGTTTTTT. Translating it yields CASSRTSGGMYTGELFF.